The clone carrying this T cell receptor beta chain is a singleton in its sample. This entry is derived from a study of blood T cell repertoires in COVID-19. Sequenced by immunoSEQ multiplex PCR; TCRdb stores in-frame clones only, minus some. The profile covers 200,000 to 300,000 clones, with just under 85% appearing a single time and approximately 9.4% taken by the ten largest. Germline CDR1 is SGHRS and CDR2 is YFSETQ. This CDR3 contains 14 residues. Trimming removed 0 bases from V and 4 bases from J; junction bases left unmatched: 2. This TCR was recovered from a woman aged 80 or over with acute or convalescent COVID-19. Sequenced: peripheral blood. The J gene is TRBJ1-1, the V gene TRBV5-1, with TRBD1 identical over 8 bases. Here the CDR3 DNA reads TGCGCCAGCAGCTTGGACAGGGGGAGCACTGAAGCTTTCTTT. It codes for CASSLDRGSTEAFF.